What follows are 27 T cell receptor beta chains derived from one specimen sequenced in a study of blood T cell repertoires in COVID-19. Assay: immunoSEQ multiplex PCR; the TCRdb copy retains only in-frame clones and omits some. The data hold 170,000 or so clones, with 60% to 80% observed a single time. Specimen: PBMCs or T cells enriched from blood (not recorded which). The receptor source for this set is a woman between 45 and 60 years old who had recovered from COVID-19.

This chain joins TRBV2 and TRBJ1-5, with 7 nucleotides matching TRBD1. J was trimmed by 7 bases and V by 7 bases; bases with no gene match: 13. The CDR3 is made up of 15 amino acids. Germline-derived CDR1 and CDR2 are SNHLY and FYNNEI. CDR3 coding DNA: TGTGCCAGCACCTCTGAGGGGGCGCGGCGGCAGCCCCAGCATTTT. This codes for CASTSEGARRQPQHF.

CDR3 amino acids: CASGREGGTEAFF. As DNA, the CDR3 is TGTGCTAGTGGTAGGGAGGGGGGCACTGAAGCTTTCTTT. The V gene is TRBV12-5, the J gene TRBJ1-1; TRBD1 is a possible D gene (6 bases). The V end lost 5 bases, the J end lost 4 bases, and 11 bases lay between the germline ends. The CDR3 runs to 13 residues. From germline, CDR1 is LGHNT and CDR2 FRNRAP.

The CDR3 bases are TGTGCCACCAGCCTAGCGGGAACTAGCACAGATACGCAGTATTTT. It codes for CATSLAGTSTDTQYF. The rearrangement uses TRBV24-1 and TRBJ2-3; 9 bases match TRBD2. The CDR3 length is 15 residues. CDR1 and CDR2 from the germline V gene are KGHDR and SFDVKD. The J segment lost 0 bases and the V segment lost 7 bases, leaving 4 bases of the junction unmatched.

The V and J genes are TRBV7-9 and TRBJ1-2; 8 positions match TRBD1. V lost 5 bases to trimming and J lost 4 bases; unmatched junction nucleotides: 12. Germline loops: CDR1 SEHNR, CDR2 FQNEAQ (reference sequence). The CDR3 length is 16 residues. The CDR3 loop is CASSPQEGRGRYGYTF. Written as DNA, the CDR3 is TGTGCCAGCAGCCCCCAAGAGGGCAGGGGGCGCTATGGCTACACCTTC. Combining the CDR3 with reference TRBV7-9 and TRBJ1-2 gives the whole variable domain DTGVSQNPRHKITKRGQNVTFRCDPISEHNRLYWYRQTLGQGPEFLTYFQNEAQLEKSRLLSDRFSAERPKGSFSTLEIQRTEQGDSAMYLCASSPQEGRGRYGYTFGSGTRLTVV.

V and J are TRBV27 and TRBJ1-1, with 8 positions matching TRBD1. The CDR3 consists of 12 residues. Germline assignment: CDR1 MNHEY and CDR2 SMNVEV (reference sequence). The CDR3 protein is CVSGQGATEAFF. The CDR3 DNA sequence: TGTGTCTCCGGACAGGGTGCAACTGAAGCTTTCTTT.

V is TRBV27 and J is TRBJ1-2; 10 bases line up with TRBD1. This CDR3 contains 13 residues. J lost 7 bases, V lost 5 bases, and 4 bases had no gene match. Germline CDR1 is MNHEY and CDR2 is SMNVEV (reference sequence). The CDR3 DNA is TGTGCCAGCAGTCCCGGGACAGGGGCTGGCTACACCTTC. It codes for CASSPGTGAGYTF.

The chain links TRBV3-1 (or the pseudogene TRBV3-2) to TRBJ1-2; 9 bases match TRBD1. The junction had 5 bases not matched to a gene; V was cut back by 4 bases and J by 8 bases. The CDR3 sequence is 13 residues long. Germline V lookup: CDR1 LGHDT, CDR2 YNNKEL (reference sequence). The CDR3 nucleotides are TGTGCCAGCAGCCTTGGACAGGGGCAGGGCTACACCTTC. It specifies CASSLGQGQGYTF.

The chain employs TRBV28 and TRBJ2-2; possible D gene TRBD2, 6 bases. Trimming pared 2 bases from V and 1 base from J, leaving 14 bases between. In germline, CDR1 is MDHEN, CDR2 SYDVKM. The CDR3 runs 17 residues. The CDR3 is CASSLRGGNLNTGELFF. The DNA of the CDR3 is TGTGCCAGCAGTTTACGAGGAGGGAACCTGAACACCGGGGAGCTGTTTTTT.

In DNA, the CDR3 is TGTGCCAGCCGGGGGATCTACAATGAGCAGTTCTTC. It specifies CASRGIYNEQFF. The chain joins TRBV12-3 or TRBV12-4 to TRBJ2-1; possible D gene TRBD2, 6 bases. V lost 8 bases, J lost 3 bases, and 8 bases lay in between. This CDR3 has 12 residues.

This CDR3 is CARNNSTGELFF. The CDR3 DNA sequence: TGTGCCAGAAATAACTCCACCGGGGAGCTGTTTTTT. The chain couples TRBV5-3 to TRBJ2-2; unclear D gene. Being an ORF, TRBV5-3 has a function that is uncertain. V lost 6 bases and J 4 bases, leaving 7 bases between the germline ends. The CDR3 spans 12 residues.

This clone occurred once. The chain has TRBV7-2 and TRBJ1-2; D is uncertain. Trimming pared 1 base from V and 4 bases from J, leaving 10 bases between. The CDR3 has 14 residues. The germline V gene has CDR1 SGHTA and CDR2 FQGNSA. Here the CDR3 DNA reads TGTGCCAGCAGCTTAGGAGGGATGGCCTATGGCTACACCTTC. Translated, it gives CASSLGGMAYGYTF.

The rearrangement uses TRBV19 and TRBJ1-5; D is possibly TRBD1 (5 bases). The CDR3 sequence is 14 residues long. Per the germline V gene, CDR1 is LNHDA and CDR2 is SQIVND (reference sequence). V was pared by 7 bases and J by 4 bases, with 14 bases between. CDR3 region: CASTYTNRNQPQHF. As DNA, the CDR3 is TGTGCCAGTACTTATACGAACAGGAATCAGCCCCAGCATTTT.

The chain links TRBV27 to TRBJ1-2, with no clear D. Trimming removed 6 bases from V and 7 bases from J, with 15 bases in between. Germline V gene lookup returns CDR1 MNHEY and CDR2 SMNVEV (reference sequence). The CDR3 consists of 13 residues. The CDR3 DNA is TGTGCCAGCAGCCTCGGAGGGCTTGGTGGCTACACCTTC. This gives the protein CASSLGGLGGYTF.

This chain joins TRBV7-2 and TRBJ2-1; 7 bases match TRBD1. V lost 1 base to trimming and J lost 10 bases; unmatched junction nucleotides: 7. Looked up from germline, CDR1 is SGHTA and CDR2 is FQGNSA. The CDR3 totals 14 residues. CDR3 sequence: CASSLGQGIGEQFF. CDR3 nucleotide sequence: TGTGCCAGCAGCTTAGGACAGGGAATCGGGGAGCAGTTCTTC.

This chain uses TRBV10-3 with TRBJ1-5; maybe TRBD1 (6 bases). Between the trimmed V and J ends, which lost 5 bases and 7 bases, there was a span of 18 bases. Germline CDR1 ENHRY, CDR2 SYGVKD. There are 15 residues in the CDR3. In DNA, the CDR3 is TGTGCCATCAGTAAAGAGGGGGGGGCAGAACAGCCCCAGCATTTT. Its translation is CAISKEGGAEQPQHF.

The V gene is TRBV29-1, the J gene TRBJ2-7; 7 bases align to TRBD1. The V segment lost 4 bases and the J segment 0 bases; nucleotides outside the gene matches: 3. Germline CDR1 is SQVTM and CDR2 is ANQGSEA. The CDR3 loop spans 13 amino acids. DNA of the CDR3: TGCAGCGTTGTTCGGGACAGCTCCTACGAGCAGTACTTC. This encodes CSVVRDSSYEQYF.

The count of this clone is one. The CDR3 region is CASSENRAGNTIYF. The CDR3 DNA sequence: TGTGCCAGCAGCGAAAACAGGGCTGGAAACACCATATATTTT. V is TRBV9 and J is TRBJ1-3; D might be TRBD1 (6 bases). The CDR3 is made up of 14 amino acids. Deletions cut 3 bases from V and 2 bases from J, with 9 bases between. CDR1 SGDLS and CDR2 YYNGEE come from the germline V gene.

In its sample, this clone was seen once. The chain links TRBV18 to TRBJ2-2; 12 bases align to TRBD1. The CDR3 totals 19 residues. Germline values: CDR1 KGHSH, CDR2 LQKENI. V was clipped by 3 bases and J by 1 base; unmatched bases: 9. The CDR3 protein is CASSPAGTGGVGNTGELFF. CDR3 bases: TGTGCCAGCTCACCGGCCGGGACAGGGGGCGTCGGGAACACCGGGGAGCTGTTTTTT.

This sequence joins TRBV9 and TRBJ2-5; no clear D. Germline V CDR1 and CDR2: SGDLS, YYNGEE. Between the trimmed V and J ends, which lost 1 base and 3 bases, there was a span of 13 bases. This CDR3 has 15 residues. CDR3 sequence reads: CASSVNGLAEETQYF. CDR3 in DNA: TGTGCCAGCAGCGTAAACGGCCTCGCGGAAGAGACCCAGTACTTC.

The chain is built from TRBV6-5 and TRBJ2-5; 7 nucleotides agree with TRBD1. This CDR3 has 14 residues. Per germline, CDR1 MNHEY and CDR2 SVGAGI. The V segment lost 3 bases and the J segment 4 bases; nucleotides outside the gene matches: 5. This CDR3 is CASSYSGGTETQYF. The CDR3 bases are TGTGCCAGCAGTTATTCAGGGGGAACAGAGACCCAGTACTTC.

The chain joins TRBV14 to TRBJ2-1; D possibly corresponds to TRBD2 (5 bases). This CDR3 region has 17 residues. The germline CDR1 and CDR2 sequences are SGHDN and FVKESK. Trimming removed 1 base from V and 7 bases from J, with 20 bases in between. The CDR3 coding sequence is TGTGCCAGCAGCCAAGCTGGTCGAGGGCGAGGTCAGAATGAGCAGTTCTTC. Protein sequence: CASSQAGRGRGQNEQFF. The whole variable domain, remainder taken from reference TRBV14 and TRBJ2-1, is EAGVTQFPSHSVIEKGQTVTLRCDPISGHDNLYWYRRVMGKEIKFLLHFVKESKQDESGMPNNRFLAERTGGTYSTLKVQPAELEDSGVYFCASSQAGRGRGQNEQFFGPGTRLTVL.

J is TRBJ2-7 and V is TRBV5-1, with 9 bases fitting TRBD1. J gave up 5 bases and V 3 bases, and 9 bases lay outside the gene matches. The CDR3 length is 15 residues. CDR1 is SGHRS and CDR2 is YFSETQ in the germline V gene. The chain's CDR3 is CASSSTGQGSNEQYF. The CDR3, as DNA: TGCGCCAGCAGCTCTACGGGACAGGGTTCCAACGAGCAGTACTTC.

This clone came up many times. The chain couples TRBV9 to TRBJ2-7; TRBD2 might be the D (6 bases). Germline V lookup: CDR1 SGDLS, CDR2 YYNGEE. This CDR3 spans 13 amino acids. Trimming cost V 4 bases and J 5 bases, with 13 bases left between them. CDR3 in amino acids: CASSLTPGDEQYF. CDR3 in DNA: TGTGCCAGCAGCCTCACCCCGGGAGACGAGCAGTACTTC.

The chain combines TRBV7-2 with TRBJ2-2, with D perhaps matching TRBD1 (5 bases). Trimming took 3 bases from V and 6 from J, leaving 8 bases between them. The CDR3 is 13 amino acids. Germline-derived CDR1 and CDR2 are SGHTA and FQGNSA. In nucleotides, the CDR3 is TGTGCCAGCAGCTTTGTAGGGGCCGGGGAGCTGTTTTTT. It codes for CASSFVGAGELFF.

This chain joins TRBV4-2 and TRBJ2-5; D gene uncertain. V lost 1 base, J lost 1 base, and 10 bases lay in between. This CDR3 spans 15 amino acids. Per germline, CDR1 LGHNA and CDR2 YNFKEQ. The CDR3: CASSQALRVQETQYF. DNA for the CDR3: TGTGCCAGCAGCCAAGCTTTGAGAGTCCAAGAGACCCAGTACTTC.

This rearrangement joins TRBV4-3 to TRBJ2-2, with a weak D call TRBD2 (6 bases). The CDR3 sequence is 14 residues long. The germline V gene has CDR1 LGHNA and CDR2 YSLEER. V was trimmed by 1 base and J by 6 bases, leaving 9 bases between them. In DNA form, the CDR3 reads TGCGCCAGCAGCCAAGGACGGGGGTCCGGGGAGCTGTTTTTT. Protein: CASSQGRGSGELFF.

The J gene is TRBJ2-2, the V gene TRBV19; D is possibly TRBD2 (6 bases). This CDR3 comprises 15 residues. The germline gives CDR1 LNHDA, CDR2 SQIVND (reference sequence). The V end was cut by 4 bases, the J end by 3 bases, with 12 bases between. The CDR3 nucleotides are TGTGCCAGTAGTAGCACTAGCCAATACACCGGGGAGCTGTTTTTT. This gives the protein CASSSTSQYTGELFF. The whole variable domain, remainder taken from reference TRBV19 and TRBJ2-2, is DGGITQSPKYLFRKEGQNVTLSCEQNLNHDAMYWYRQDPGQGLRLIYYSQIVNDFQKGDIAEGYSVSREKKESFPLTVTSAQKNPTAFYLCASSSTSQYTGELFFGEGSRLTVL.